A single sample is the source of the 29 T cell receptor beta chains below, sequenced in a study of post-analysis software for immune sequencing data. Overall study results and limits: Five TRBV segments, including TRBV5-6, TRBV5-1 and TRBV20-1, were more frequent in patients than controls.

Their antigens remain unidentified. The TCR beta cDNA libraries carried unique molecular identifiers. TCRdb processed the PCR reads anew with MiXCR; each CDR3 protein has one entry. The top ten clones hold approximately 7.1% of a sample with about 430,000 distinct CDR3 sequences, roughly 38% of them seen once. Sequencing was done on a sample of blood. Receptor source: a girl aged 2 to 10 with multiple sclerosis.

The genes are TRBV12-3 or TRBV12-4 and TRBJ2-1; no firm D call. The CDR3 covers 18 residues. V gave up 2 bases and J gave up 0 bases, with 17 bases separating them. The CDR3 protein is CASSLSTGRRSSYNEQFF. The DNA of the CDR3 is TGTGCCAGCAGTTTATCAACTGGACGGCGGAGCTCCTACAATGAGCAGTTCTTC.

This clonotype has only a few counts. The chain recombines TRBV27 with TRBJ1-2; 11 nucleotides align to TRBD1. V shed 5 bases and J 4 bases; nucleotides not matched to a gene: 9. The CDR3 is made up of 16 amino acids. CDR1 and CDR2 from the germline V gene are MNHEY and SMNVEV (reference sequence). The CDR3: CASSRDRGANSYGYTF. CDR3 DNA: TGTGCCAGCAGTAGGGACAGGGGGGCAAATTCCTATGGCTACACCTTC.

This chain connects TRBV5-1 to TRBJ1-2; no reliable D call. V gave up 3 bases and J gave up 4 bases, with 16 bases separating them. CDR1 is SGHRS and CDR2 is YFSETQ in the germline V gene. The CDR3 has 15 amino acids. This CDR3 is CASSSDQMGGYGYTF. CDR3 DNA: TGCGCCAGCAGCTCGGACCAGATGGGCGGCTATGGCTACACCTTC.

This clonotype has more than one count but fewer than ten. The chain joins TRBV20-1 to TRBJ2-3, with 9 positions matching TRBD2. After removal of 2 bases from V and 2 bases from J, the junction contained 8 bases not matched to a gene. Per the germline V gene, CDR1 is DFQATT and CDR2 is SNEGSKA (reference sequence). The CDR3 contains 16 residues. For the CDR3, the DNA is TGCAGTGCTAGATTCGGCGGCGGGGGGGTCACAGATACGCAGTATTTT. Residues: CSARFGGGGVTDTQYF.

The chain combines TRBV6-5 with TRBJ2-5, with D perhaps matching TRBD1 (5 bases). The J call could be wrong; TRBJ2-7 is a better fit for the DNA end. The V gene's germline CDR1 is MNHEY and CDR2 SVGAGI. This CDR3 has 16 residues. CDR3 region: CASSYSSYRPDYEQYF. The CDR3 DNA sequence: TGTGCCAGCAGTTACTCGTCCTACAGGCCCGACTACGAGCAGTACTTC.

As for this clonotype: The junction departs from germline at one end; a sequencing error may be responsible. This chain connects TRBV7-2 to TRBJ2-7; D is uncertain. The germline V gene has CDR1 SGHTA and CDR2 FQGNSA. The CDR3 sequence is 18 residues long. CDR3 nucleotide sequence: TGTGCCAGCACCTTATCTCGGTATGAGGCCGATAAGGATCACGAGCAGTACTTC. As protein: CASTLSRYEADKDHEQYF.

The CDR3 DNA follows: TGCAGCGTTAGGGGCACAGATACGCAGTATTTT. Its protein is CSVRGTDTQYF. The V gene is TRBV29-1, the J gene TRBJ2-3; D remains unclear. Germline values: CDR1 SQVTM, CDR2 ANQGSEA. There are 11 residues in the CDR3. Trimming left V 5 bases short and J 1 base short, with 4 bases between.

The chain is built from TRBV9 and TRBJ1-1; D is possibly TRBD1 (5 bases). The CDR3 is 14 residues long. Germline values: CDR1 SGDLS, CDR2 YYNGEE. With 5 bases removed from V and 4 bases from J, the gap between germline ends came to 15 bases. The DNA of the CDR3 is TGTGCCAGCAGTCCTGCGGGGGTTGGCACTGAAGCTTTCTTT. Translation gives CASSPAGVGTEAFF. Filled out from reference TRBV9 and TRBJ1-1, the complete variable domain reads DSGVTQTPKHLITATGQRVTLRCSPRSGDLSVYWYQQSLDQGLQFLIQYYNGEERAKGNILERFSAQQFPDLHSELNLSSLELGDSALYFCASSPAGVGTEAFFGQGTRLTVV.

This clonotype has ten or more counts. This chain links TRBV12-3 or TRBV12-4 with TRBJ2-1; 9 bases map to TRBD1. The CDR3 totals 14 residues. With V trimmed by 8 bases and J by 4 bases, 6 bases remained unmatched. The CDR3 region is CASAGQGAYNEQFF. In DNA, the CDR3 is TGTGCCAGCGCGGGACAGGGAGCATACAATGAGCAGTTCTTC.

The genes are TRBV12-3 or TRBV12-4 and TRBJ1-1; D is ambiguous. Trimming pared 2 bases from V and 6 bases from J, leaving 13 bases between. CDR3 length: 14 amino acids. The CDR3 nucleotides read TGTGCCAGCAGTTTAATACGAGGGTCCCCTGAAGCTTTCTTT. It encodes CASSLIRGSPEAFF.

The chain carries TRBV20-1 and TRBJ2-5; 9 bases fit TRBD2. Germline-derived CDR1 and CDR2 are DFQATT and SNEGSKA (reference sequence). CDR3 length equals 18 residues. The V gene end was trimmed by 4 bases and the J gene end by 11 bases; junction bases not matched to a gene: 26. The CDR3 spells CSAKEHPAGGLLVNEQYF. The DNA of the CDR3 is TGCAGTGCTAAAGAGCATCCAGCGGGAGGTCTACTAGTCAATGAGCAGTACTTC.

The sample holds a few counts of this clonotype. The chain recombines TRBV29-1 with TRBJ2-7; TRBD1 aligns across 7 bases. Germline V gene data show CDR1 as SQVTM and CDR2 as ANQGSEA. Germline trimming cut 4 bases from V and 6 bases from J; bases unmatched to any gene: 3. CDR3 size: 11 residues. Here the CDR3 DNA reads TGCAGCGTTGGGGACAGTTCCGAGCAGTACTTC. Translated, it gives CSVGDSSEQYF.

V gene TRBV27 combines with J gene TRBJ1-6; 9 bases line up with TRBD1. Germline V gene lookup returns CDR1 MNHEY and CDR2 SMNVEV (reference sequence). After removal of 0 bases from V and 9 bases from J, the junction contained 6 bases not matched to a gene. This CDR3 contains 16 residues. For the CDR3, the DNA is TGTGCCAGCAGTTTATCGAGGACAGGGGCCATTTCACCCCTCCACTTT. The encoded protein is CASSLSRTGAISPLHF.

The chain recombines TRBV5-5 with TRBJ2-7; 7 nucleotides line up with TRBD1. The CDR3 spans 13 residues. The V gene's germline CDR1 is SGHKS and CDR2 YYEKEE (reference sequence). The J segment lost 3 bases and the V segment lost 4 bases, leaving 4 bases of the junction unmatched. CDR3 amino acids: CASSRGQFYEQYF. The CDR3 DNA reads as TGTGCCAGCAGCAGGGGACAGTTCTACGAGCAGTACTTC.

This chain connects TRBV11-2 to TRBJ2-3; 8 bases fit TRBD2. The CDR3 consists of 15 residues. J gave up 3 bases and V 3 bases, and 5 bases lay outside the gene matches. In germline, CDR1 is SGHAT, CDR2 FQNNGV. CDR3 residues: CASSFFAGGTDTQYF. The CDR3 bases are TGTGCCAGCAGCTTCTTCGCGGGAGGTACAGATACGCAGTATTTT.

This clonotype was counted only a few times. V is TRBV9 and J is TRBJ2-3; 8 bases match TRBD2. V was clipped by 2 bases and J by 3 bases; unmatched bases: 8. This CDR3 is 16 amino acids long. Germline assignment: CDR1 SGDLS and CDR2 YYNGEE. The CDR3 DNA reads TGTGCCAGCAGCGTTCTCCGGGCGGGGGGAACAGATACGCAGTATTTT. It yields the protein CASSVLRAGGTDTQYF.

The sample holds a few counts of this clonotype. The chain combines TRBV5-1 with TRBJ1-6; 7 nucleotides align to TRBD1. The CDR3 is 15 amino acids. V lost 6 bases to trimming and J lost 7 bases; unmatched junction nucleotides: 10. Germline lookup yields CDR1 SGHRS and CDR2 YFSETQ. In DNA, the CDR3 is TGCGCCAGCACCCTCCAAGTGGACAGGAATTCACCCCTCCACTTT. Its translation: CASTLQVDRNSPLHF.

The chain recombines TRBV12-3 or TRBV12-4 with TRBJ2-7; D may match TRBD1 or TRBD2 (5 bases each). The CDR3 is made up of 14 amino acids. With 2 bases removed from V and 2 bases from J, the gap between germline ends came to 10 bases. For the CDR3, the DNA is TGTGCCAGCAGTTTACGAGGGGCGACCTACGAGCAGTACTTC. Protein sequence: CASSLRGATYEQYF.

The chain has TRBV10-3 and TRBJ1-2; tentatively, D is TRBD1 (5 bases). Trimming shortened V by 8 bases and J by 8 bases, and 24 bases separated the two germline ends. This CDR3 has 15 amino acids. Germline values: CDR1 ENHRY, CDR2 SYGVKD. This chain's CDR3 is CAIPDSRRAEEGYTF. The CDR3 nucleotides are TGTGCCATCCCCGACAGTAGGAGAGCGGAGGAGGGCTACACCTTC.

In its sample, this clonotype was seen a few times. As DNA, the CDR3 is TGCAGTGCTAGAGATTTAGGGGAACCCACCAATGAGCAGTTCTTC. Its translation: CSARDLGEPTNEQFF. V usage is TRBV20-1 and J usage is TRBJ2-1; maybe TRBD1 (5 bases). Trimming pared 0 bases from V and 6 bases from J, leaving 15 bases between. Germline CDR1 is DFQATT and CDR2 is SNEGSKA (reference sequence). CDR3 length: 15 amino acids.

The V call is TRBV5-1, the J call TRBJ1-2, with a tentative D call TRBD1 (5 bases). The CDR3 is made up of 13 amino acids. V shed 0 bases and J shed 8 bases, with 11 bases lying between them. The germline V gene has CDR1 SGHRS and CDR2 YFSETQ. The chain's CDR3 is CASSLGQLSGYTF. CDR3 DNA: TGCGCCAGCAGCTTGGGACAGTTAAGCGGCTACACCTTC.

This clonotype came up a few times. J is TRBJ1-5 and V is TRBV5-5, with D possibly matching TRBD1 (6 bases). This CDR3 comprises 13 residues. Trimming removed 4 bases at V and 6 bases at J, with 11 bases between. Germline V CDR1 and CDR2: SGHKS, YYEKEE (reference sequence). CDR3 DNA sequence: TGTGCCAGCAGCCTCATACAGGGTCAGCCCCAGCATTTT. The encoded protein is CASSLIQGQPQHF.

This rearrangement joins TRBV7-9 to TRBJ1-4, with 7 nucleotides matching TRBD1. Germline trimming cut 1 base from V and 0 bases from J; bases unmatched to any gene: 2. Per germline, CDR1 SEHNR and CDR2 FQNEAQ (reference sequence). The CDR3 loop spans 16 amino acids. CDR3 loop: CASSLGTGSTNEKLFF. In DNA, the CDR3 is TGTGCCAGCAGCTTAGGGACAGGCTCAACTAATGAAAAACTGTTTTTT.

The chain has TRBV20-1 and TRBJ2-5; D may be TRBD1 (6 bases). V was cut by 6 bases and J by 1 base, with 12 bases left in between. The germline V gene has CDR1 DFQATT and CDR2 SNEGSKA (reference sequence). This CDR3 is built from 13 residues. CDR3 in DNA: TGCAGTGCATACAGGGAAACCCAAGAGACCCAGTACTTC. It codes for CSAYRETQETQYF.

The rearrangement uses TRBV28 and TRBJ2-7, with TRBD1 as a possible D gene (5 bases). The CDR3 length is 14 residues. Trimming pared 6 bases from V and 0 bases from J, leaving 12 bases between. Germline loops: CDR1 MDHEN, CDR2 SYDVKM. CDR3 coding DNA: TGTGCCAGCAGCCGACAGACCTCCTCCTACGAGCAGTACTTC. This translates into CASSRQTSSYEQYF.

This clonotype has only a few counts. V usage is TRBV6-5 and J usage is TRBJ2-7; 10 positions agree with TRBD1. The CDR3 has 15 residues. The germline CDR1 and CDR2 sequences are MNHEY and SVGAGI. Trimming at V came to 1 base and at J to 7 bases, leaving 7 bases not matched to a gene. CDR3 region: CASSYYSGTGEEQYF. The CDR3 coding sequence is TGTGCCAGCAGTTACTACTCCGGGACAGGGGAAGAGCAGTACTTC.

The chain uses TRBV7-9 and TRBJ2-7; possible D gene TRBD2, 5 bases. The V end lost 6 bases, the J end lost 4 bases, and 19 bases lay between the germline ends. CDR1 SEHNR and CDR2 FQNEAQ come from the germline V gene (reference sequence). The CDR3 loop spans 15 amino acids. The CDR3 sequence: CASSTWSTGGYEQYF. For the CDR3, the DNA is TGTGCCAGCAGTACCTGGAGCACGGGCGGGTACGAGCAGTACTTC. Variable domain in full (rest from reference TRBV7-9 and TRBJ2-7): DTGVSQNPRHKITKRGQNVTFRCDPISEHNRLYWYRQTLGQGPEFLTYFQNEAQLEKSRLLSDRFSAERPKGSFSTLEIQRTEQGDSAMYLCASSTWSTGGYEQYFGPGTRLTVT.

The rearrangement joins TRBV5-8 to TRBJ1-2; no reliable D call. This CDR3 has 12 amino acids. Trimming stripped 10 bases from V and 8 bases from J, with 18 bases between. Germline V lookup: CDR1 SGHTS, CDR2 YDEGEE. The CDR3 spells CAGPDLGRGYTF. The DNA for the CDR3 is TGTGCCGGCCCAGACCTCGGGAGGGGCTACACCTTC.

The chain recombines TRBV20-1 with TRBJ2-1; TRBD1 matches 9 bases. The CDR3 loop spans 14 amino acids. Germline CDR1 and CDR2: DFQATT and SNEGSKA (reference sequence). The V and J ends lost 6 bases and 8 bases, in that order; junction bases with no gene match: 11. The CDR3 region has the DNA TGCAGTGCCCGAGGGGACAGGGAGGTCTATGAGCAGTTCTTC. This sequence encodes CSARGDREVYEQFF.